The following is a T cell receptor beta chain sequence with its context. What it recognizes is unknown. Germline CDR1 SGHRS, CDR2 YFSETQ. The CDR3 totals 16 residues. The trim removed 3 bases at V and 5 bases at J, leaving 13 bases unmatched. Amplicons of TCR beta CDR3 were generated from genomic DNA by two-round multiplex PCR. Gene-specific TRBV and TRBJ primers were used in PCR round one. TCRdb re-called the multiplex PCR reads with MiXCR, one entry per CDR3 protein. The data hold approximately 41,000 distinct CDR3 sequences, with around 22% observed a single time. The sample is drawn from a study of prognosis after radiotherapy for stage I lung cancer. Study observations and caveats: Patients who developed distant metastases had lower Shannon entropy after stereotactic body radiation therapy.

The specimen comprised PBMCs, sampled before or after stereotactic body radiation therapy (not recorded which). The TCR was taken from a donor over 45 with non-small cell lung cancer. The genes are TRBV5-1 and TRBJ2-5; 7 bases align to TRBD2. Written as DNA, the CDR3 is TGCGCCAGCAGCTCGTACGGACTAGGAGGCGGTGAGACCCAGTACTTC. Translation gives CASSSYGLGGGETQYF.